These T cell receptor beta chains were read from a single sample in a study of shared clonotypes between healthy human individuals. Profiling relied on immunoSEQ multiplex PCR, and the TCRdb table lists in-frame clones only, not all of them. The sample records about 490,000 clones, 76% being singletons. Sequenced input: PBMCs. The receptors originated from a woman aged 40 to 50 in good health. Some clones in this sample may be carry-over from other donors' samples. The CDR3 runs from the conserved cysteine through the conserved F or W. Each record gives: V gene, clone size, J gene, D gene, CDR3 protein, CDR3 DNA. The D gene is left open where the match is weak. A row's size may be missing; if present it is once, few, many or a size class.

v_gene: TRBV28
abundance: -
j_gene: TRBJ2-1
d_gene: TRBD1
CDR3aa: CASRDTGAPRSYNEQFF
CDR3nt: TGTGCCAGCAGAGATACAGGGGCCCCTCGCTCCTACAATGAGCAGTTCTTC

v_gene: TRBV7-3
abundance: -
j_gene: TRBJ2-2
d_gene: TRBD1
CDR3aa: CASSSQGSGELFF
CDR3nt: TGTGCCAGCAGCTCACAGGGGTCCGGGGAGCTGTTTTTT

v_gene: TRBV29-1
abundance: -
j_gene: TRBJ2-1
d_gene: -
CDR3aa: CSVDYRRANEQFF
CDR3nt: TGCAGCGTTGATTACAGGAGGGCCAATGAGCAGTTCTTC

v_gene: TRBV18
abundance: few
j_gene: TRBJ2-7
d_gene: TRBD1
CDR3aa: CASSPGQGAGEQYF
CDR3nt: TGTGCCAGCTCACCCGGACAGGGGGCGGGAGAGCAGTACTTC

v_gene: TRBV6-6
abundance: -
j_gene: TRBJ1-2
d_gene: TRBD1
CDR3aa: CASSPSGQGDYGYTF
CDR3nt: TGTGCCAGCAGCCCCTCCGGACAGGGGGACTATGGCTACACCTTC

v_gene: TRBV18
abundance: -
j_gene: TRBJ2-7
d_gene: TRBD1
CDR3aa: CASSPRGAGQGPYEQYF
CDR3nt: TGTGCCAGCTCACCTCGCGGGGCGGGACAGGGACCCTACGAGCAGTACTTC

v_gene: TRBV5-1
abundance: -
j_gene: TRBJ2-3
d_gene: -
CDR3aa: CASSREGARTDTQYF
CDR3nt: TGCGCCAGCAGCAGGGAGGGGGCTAGGACAGATACGCAGTATTTT

v_gene: TRBV27
abundance: -
j_gene: TRBJ2-3
d_gene: -
CDR3aa: CASSPPLSTDTQYF
CDR3nt: TGTGCCAGCAGCCCACCCCTTTCCACAGATACGCAGTATTTT

v_gene: TRBV2
abundance: -
j_gene: TRBJ2-7
d_gene: -
CDR3aa: CASSESSNEQYF
CDR3nt: TGTGCCAGCAGTGAATCCAGCAACGAGCAGTACTTC

v_gene: TRBV7-9
abundance: -
j_gene: TRBJ2-2
d_gene: TRBD2
CDR3aa: CASSLADSGRKAGELFF
CDR3nt: TGTGCCAGCAGCTTGGCAGATAGCGGGAGGAAGGCCGGGGAGCTGTTTTTT

v_gene: TRBV7-6
abundance: -
j_gene: TRBJ2-2
d_gene: -
CDR3aa: CASSFRGATGELFF
CDR3nt: TGTGCCAGCAGTTTCAGGGGGGCCACCGGGGAGCTGTTTTTT

v_gene: TRBV25-1
abundance: -
j_gene: TRBJ2-7
d_gene: -
CDR3aa: CASSVGSYEQYF
CDR3nt: TGTGCCAGCAGTGTGGGTTCCTACGAGCAGTACTTC

v_gene: TRBV19
abundance: -
j_gene: TRBJ1-4
d_gene: TRBD1
CDR3aa: CASTSPGQANEKLFF
CDR3nt: TGTGCCAGTACCTCTCCGGGACAGGCCAATGAAAAACTGTTTTTT

v_gene: TRBV7-9
abundance: -
j_gene: TRBJ2-1
d_gene: -
CDR3aa: CASSLRGAYNEQFF
CDR3nt: TGTGCCAGCAGCTTGAGGGGGGCATACAATGAGCAGTTCTTC

v_gene: TRBV5-1
abundance: once
j_gene: TRBJ2-3
d_gene: -
CDR3aa: CASSLGGQADTQYF
CDR3nt: TGCGCCAGCAGCTTGGGGGGGCAGGCTGATACGCAGTATTTT

v_gene: TRBV19
abundance: -
j_gene: TRBJ1-1
d_gene: -
CDR3aa: CASSMAGGEGTEAFF
CDR3nt: TGTGCCAGTAGTATGGCTGGGGGCGAGGGTACTGAAGCTTTCTTT

v_gene: TRBV7-6
abundance: -
j_gene: TRBJ2-7
d_gene: -
CDR3aa: CASSLPYSYEQYF
CDR3nt: TGTGCCAGCAGCTTACCCTACTCCTACGAGCAGTACTTC

v_gene: TRBV6-6
abundance: many
j_gene: TRBJ2-1
d_gene: -
CDR3aa: CASSYGPGGSNEQFF
CDR3nt: TGTGCCAGCAGTTACGGTCCAGGGGGGTCCAATGAGCAGTTCTTC

v_gene: TRBV2
abundance: -
j_gene: TRBJ1-2
d_gene: -
CDR3aa: CASRKTGGGYGYTF
CDR3nt: TGTGCCAGCAGGAAAACGGGAGGTGGCTATGGCTACACCTTC

v_gene: TRBV19
abundance: few
j_gene: TRBJ2-2
d_gene: TRBD1
CDR3aa: CASTPGDREAGELFF
CDR3nt: TGTGCCAGTACTCCTGGGGACAGGGAAGCCGGGGAGCTGTTTTTT

v_gene: TRBV6-1
abundance: -
j_gene: TRBJ2-7
d_gene: TRBD1
CDR3aa: CASLQGAYEQYF
CDR3nt: TGTGCCAGCCTCCAGGGGGCCTACGAGCAGTACTTC

v_gene: TRBV5-6
abundance: -
j_gene: TRBJ1-5
d_gene: TRBD1
CDR3aa: CASSRTGSNQPQHF
CDR3nt: TGTGCCAGCAGCAGGACAGGCAGCAATCAGCCCCAGCATTTT

v_gene: TRBV11-1
abundance: -
j_gene: TRBJ2-5
d_gene: -
CDR3aa: CASSSQSTVEETQYF
CDR3nt: TGTGCCAGCAGCTCACAGTCGACAGTAGAAGAGACCCAGTACTTC

v_gene: TRBV28
abundance: few
j_gene: TRBJ2-7
d_gene: -
CDR3aa: CASSTPSIPYEQYF
CDR3nt: TGTGCCAGCAGTACCCCGTCTATCCCATACGAGCAGTACTTC

v_gene: TRBV7-9
abundance: -
j_gene: TRBJ2-5
d_gene: -
CDR3aa: CASSFRQEETQYF
CDR3nt: TGTGCCAGCAGCTTCAGGCAGGAAGAGACCCAGTACTTC

v_gene: TRBV25-1
abundance: -
j_gene: TRBJ2-3
d_gene: -
CDR3aa: CASSVQGTDTQYF
CDR3nt: TGTGCCAGCAGTGTCCAGGGCACAGATACGCAGTATTTT

v_gene: TRBV18
abundance: -
j_gene: TRBJ1-2
d_gene: TRBD1
CDR3aa: CASSTGQGTIYGYTF
CDR3nt: TGTGCCAGCTCAACAGGACAGGGAACGATCTATGGCTACACCTTC

v_gene: TRBV18
abundance: -
j_gene: TRBJ2-5
d_gene: TRBD1
CDR3aa: CASSPPGQIETQYF
CDR3nt: TGTGCCAGCTCACCACCGGGACAGATAGAGACCCAGTACTTC

v_gene: TRBV4-3
abundance: -
j_gene: TRBJ2-3
d_gene: -
CDR3aa: CASSHPSGTDTQYF
CDR3nt: TGCGCCAGCAGCCACCCCAGCGGAACAGATACGCAGTATTTT

v_gene: TRBV27
abundance: few
j_gene: TRBJ1-4
d_gene: TRBD1
CDR3aa: CASSLLSGAGGEKLFF
CDR3nt: TGTGCCAGCAGTTTATTGTCCGGGGCAGGGGGTGAAAAACTGTTTTTT

v_gene: TRBV18
abundance: -
j_gene: TRBJ2-2
d_gene: -
CDR3aa: CASSKDTGELFF
CDR3nt: TGTGCCAGCTCCAAGGACACCGGGGAGCTGTTTTTT

v_gene: TRBV20-1
abundance: -
j_gene: TRBJ2-7
d_gene: TRBD2
CDR3aa: CSAGDYYEQYF
CDR3nt: TGCAGTGCGGGGGACTACTACGAGCAGTACTTC

v_gene: TRBV7-2
abundance: -
j_gene: TRBJ2-1
d_gene: TRBD2
CDR3aa: CASSRLAGDLEQFF
CDR3nt: TGTGCCAGCAGCCGACTAGCGGGGGATCTTGAGCAGTTCTTC

v_gene: TRBV30
abundance: -
j_gene: TRBJ2-2
d_gene: -
CDR3aa: CAWSAGFRELFF
CDR3nt: TGTGCCTGGAGTGCGGGATTCCGGGAGCTGTTTTTT

v_gene: TRBV4-3
abundance: -
j_gene: TRBJ2-1
d_gene: TRBD2
CDR3aa: CASSQDGAGGPYEQFF
CDR3nt: TGCGCCAGCAGCCAAGACGGAGCGGGAGGGCCTTATGAGCAGTTCTTC

v_gene: TRBV11-2
abundance: -
j_gene: TRBJ2-1
d_gene: TRBD2
CDR3aa: CASSLDPGSGSYNEQFF
CDR3nt: TGTGCCAGCAGCTTAGATCCGGGTAGCGGGAGCTACAATGAGCAGTTCTTC

v_gene: TRBV9
abundance: -
j_gene: TRBJ2-1
d_gene: -
CDR3aa: CASSLLPSGAYNEQFF
CDR3nt: TGTGCCAGCAGCCTCCTCCCCAGCGGCGCCTACAATGAGCAGTTCTTC

v_gene: TRBV7-2
abundance: -
j_gene: TRBJ2-7
d_gene: TRBD2
CDR3aa: CASRRLAGSYEQYF
CDR3nt: TGTGCCAGCCGCCGACTAGCGGGATCCTACGAGCAGTACTTC

v_gene: TRBV7-2
abundance: -
j_gene: TRBJ2-5
d_gene: TRBD2
CDR3aa: CASSLFTSAQETQYF
CDR3nt: TGTGCCAGCAGCTTATTCACTAGCGCCCAAGAGACCCAGTACTTC

v_gene: TRBV9
abundance: -
j_gene: TRBJ2-2
d_gene: TRBD2
CDR3aa: CASSAPMGSGRIWDTGELFF
CDR3nt: TGTGCCAGCAGCGCGCCAATGGGGAGCGGGAGAATCTGGGACACCGGGGAGCTGTTTTTT

v_gene: TRBV5-5
abundance: -
j_gene: TRBJ1-1
d_gene: -
CDR3aa: CASSFRGNLNTEAFF
CDR3nt: TGTGCCAGCAGCTTTCGTGGAAATTTGAACACTGAAGCTTTCTTT

v_gene: TRBV4-2
abundance: -
j_gene: TRBJ2-2
d_gene: -
CDR3aa: CASSPRTANTGELFF
CDR3nt: TGTGCCAGCAGCCCTAGGACAGCGAACACCGGGGAGCTGTTTTTT

v_gene: TRBV7-3
abundance: -
j_gene: TRBJ2-1
d_gene: -
CDR3aa: CASSLSRDSYNEQFF
CDR3nt: TGTGCCAGCAGCTTAAGTCGAGACTCCTACAATGAGCAGTTCTTC

v_gene: TRBV7-8
abundance: -
j_gene: TRBJ2-3
d_gene: -
CDR3aa: CASSSRWAATQYF
CDR3nt: TGTGCCAGCAGCTCCCGCTGGGCGGCTACGCAGTATTTT

v_gene: TRBV18
abundance: -
j_gene: TRBJ2-7
d_gene: TRBD1
CDR3aa: CASSPRTGGLYEQYF
CDR3nt: TGTGCCAGCTCACCGCGGACAGGGGGACTGTACGAGCAGTACTTC

v_gene: TRBV2
abundance: -
j_gene: TRBJ1-5
d_gene: -
CDR3aa: CASSALERSQPQHF
CDR3nt: TGTGCCAGCAGTGCCCTGGAACGGAGTCAGCCCCAGCATTTT

v_gene: TRBV7-2
abundance: -
j_gene: TRBJ2-5
d_gene: TRBD2
CDR3aa: CASSPPAGGEETQYF
CDR3nt: TGTGCCAGCAGCCCCCCCGCGGGAGGTGAAGAGACCCAGTACTTC

v_gene: TRBV10-3
abundance: -
j_gene: TRBJ1-2
d_gene: -
CDR3aa: CAISRQAANYGYTF
CDR3nt: TGTGCCATCAGCCGACAGGCAGCTAACTATGGCTACACCTTC

v_gene: TRBV11-2
abundance: -
j_gene: TRBJ2-2
d_gene: -
CDR3aa: CASSLNGVGELFF
CDR3nt: TGTGCCAGCAGCTTAAATGGGGTCGGGGAGCTGTTTTTT

v_gene: TRBV9
abundance: -
j_gene: TRBJ2-2
d_gene: TRBD2
CDR3aa: CASSALAGANTGELFF
CDR3nt: TGTGCCAGCAGCGCGCTAGCGGGAGCGAACACCGGGGAGCTGTTTTTT

v_gene: TRBV27
abundance: -
j_gene: TRBJ2-5
d_gene: -
CDR3aa: CASSPRTRQETQYF
CDR3nt: TGTGCCAGCAGTCCGCGGACAAGGCAGGAGACCCAGTACTTC

v_gene: TRBV6-1
abundance: many
j_gene: TRBJ2-1
d_gene: TRBD2
CDR3aa: CASSDQEGGYNEQFF
CDR3nt: TGTGCCAGCAGTGACCAGGAGGGAGGGTACAATGAGCAGTTCTTC

v_gene: TRBV28
abundance: -
j_gene: TRBJ1-3
d_gene: TRBD1
CDR3aa: CASSSPQGANTIYF
CDR3nt: TGTGCCAGCAGTTCACCACAGGGGGCTAACACCATATATTTT